The rows below give T cell receptor beta chains drawn from one sample of a study of T cell responses to AZD1222 COVID-19 vaccine. TCRdb keeps only in-frame clones here, not all; method: immunoSEQ multiplex PCR. This table holds more than 95,000 clones, roughly 90% found once. The sequencing used peripheral blood, collected on day 0 of MenACWY control vaccination. These receptor sequences come from an adult in good health. Both conserved end residues are part of each CDR3. The D gene is left open where the match is weak. For some rows the clone size is stated as once, few or many, or as a class when expanded; others skip it.

D gene,V gene,J gene,clone size,CDR3 DNA,CDR3 protein
TRBD2,TRBV4-2,TRBJ2-1,.,TGTGCCAGCAGCCAAGAAGCGGGAGCTAGCAATGAGCAGTTCTTC,CASSQEAGASNEQFF
.,TRBV9,TRBJ2-7,.,TGTGCCAGCAGCGTAGCTCCTAGCTCCTACGAGCAGTACTTC,CASSVAPSSYEQYF
TRBD2,TRBV9,TRBJ2-7,.,TGTGCCAGCAGCCCGGGGGGGGGTTACGAGCAGTACTTC,CASSPGGGYEQYF
TRBD2,TRBV18,TRBJ2-1,.,TGTGCCAGCTCACCAGGGATCTTGCAGCGGGAACGAAGATACAATGAGCAGTTCTTC,CASSPGILQRERRYNEQFF
TRBD2,TRBV6-5,TRBJ2-7,once,TGTGCCAGCAGTTCCGCCTCTAGCGGGAGGAACTACGAGCAGTACTTC,CASSSASSGRNYEQYF
TRBD1,TRBV18,TRBJ1-2,once,TGTGCCAGCACGTGGGACAGCGAAGACTATGGCTACACCTTC,CASTWDSEDYGYTF
.,TRBV30,TRBJ1-6,.,TGTGCCTGGAGTGTCGGGGGTTCACCCCTCCACTTT,CAWSVGGSPLHF
TRBD2,TRBV7-9,TRBJ2-5,.,TGTGCCAGCAGCTTAGCGACCCTAGCGGGGATCCAAGAGACCCAGTACTTC,CASSLATLAGIQETQYF
TRBD1,TRBV19,TRBJ1-1,.,TGTGCCAGCCGGGACAGGGTGAGATGGACTGAAGCTTTCTTT,CASRDRVRWTEAFF
.,TRBV2,TRBJ1-6,.,TGTGCCAGCAGTCAAAATCCTCCTGGCTATTCACCCCTCCACTTT,CASSQNPPGYSPLHF
.,TRBV29-1,TRBJ1-2,.,TGCAGCGATGAAGGGACTCTCAACGGGGGCTACACCTTC,CSDEGTLNGGYTF
TRBD1,TRBV6-2/TRBV6-3,TRBJ2-1,.,TGTGCCAGCAGTTCCCCACAGGGGGGCTACAATGAGCAGTTCTTC,CASSSPQGGYNEQFF
.,TRBV9,TRBJ1-1,.,TGTGCCAGCAGCTCCCAGACAGGTAACACTGAAGCTTTCTTT,CASSSQTGNTEAFF
.,TRBV4-1,TRBJ1-2,.,TGCGCCAGCAGCCAAGTCGGGACGGGGGGCGGCTATGGCTACACCTTC,CASSQVGTGGGYGYTF
.,TRBV11-3,TRBJ2-3,.,TGTGCCAGCAGCTCCCAGCAGGGGCCAGGCACAGATACGCAGTATTTT,CASSSQQGPGTDTQYF
TRBD1,TRBV24-1,TRBJ1-2,.,TGTGCCACCTCGGAAGGGGGCGCCGCTCGGGAGGGCTACACCTTC,CATSEGGAAREGYTF
.,TRBV7-9,TRBJ1-6,.,TGTGCCAGCAGTAAAACGGGGCACGATAATTCACCCCTCCACTTT,CASSKTGHDNSPLHF
.,TRBV7-2,TRBJ2-3,.,TGTGCCAGCAGTTCTAGCACAGATACGCAGTATTTT,CASSSSTDTQYF
.,TRBV19,TRBJ2-6,.,TGTGCCAGTAGTATCGTACCGGGGGGGGCCAACGTCCTGACTTTC,CASSIVPGGANVLTF
.,TRBV5-1,TRBJ1-1,.,TGCGCCAGCAGCTCCAAGGGCCTTGACACTGAAGCTTTCTTT,CASSSKGLDTEAFF
TRBD2,TRBV3-1/TRBV3-2,TRBJ2-6,few,TGTGCCAGCAGCCCCGTCGGGGGGTCTGGGGCCAACGTCCTGACTTTC,CASSPVGGSGANVLTF
.,TRBV11-2,TRBJ1-1,.,TGTGCCAGCAGCGGGTCAACAAGCACTGAAGCTTTCTTT,CASSGSTSTEAFF
TRBD1,TRBV19,TRBJ1-2,.,TGTGCCAGTAGTATAAGGACAGGGAGCTATGGCTACACCTTC,CASSIRTGSYGYTF
.,TRBV4-3,TRBJ1-2,.,TGCGCCAGCAGCCCGGACCGAACAGGACCCTACTATGGCTACACCTTC,CASSPDRTGPYYGYTF
.,TRBV12-5,TRBJ1-5,once,TGTGCTAGTGGTTTGTTGGGGGCAGGTCAGCCCCAGCATTTT,CASGLLGAGQPQHF
.,TRBV7-9,TRBJ2-1,.,TGTGCCAGCAGCCCCCAGGGGTACAATGAGCAGTTCTTC,CASSPQGYNEQFF
TRBD1,TRBV5-5,TRBJ2-7,.,TGTGCCAGCAGCTTATGGGACAGGGGATTCGAGCAGTACTTC,CASSLWDRGFEQYF
.,TRBV9,TRBJ2-5,.,TGTGCCAGCAGCGTAGCAGGGGCCCGTGGGGAGACCCAGTACTTC,CASSVAGARGETQYF
TRBD1,TRBV9,TRBJ1-1,.,TGTGCCAGCGAGGGGGCAGTGAACACTGAAGCTTTCTTT,CASEGAVNTEAFF
.,TRBV11-2,TRBJ1-2,.,TGTGCCAGCAGCTTAGCGAAGATGGGCTATGGCTACACCTTC,CASSLAKMGYGYTF
.,TRBV24-1,TRBJ1-1,.,TGTGCCACCGCCAATCGGTGGGATGAAGCTTTCTTT,CATANRWDEAFF
.,TRBV9,TRBJ2-6,once,TGTGCCAGCAGCCCCAAAGGGCAAGGGGGCTCTGGGGCCAACGTCCTGACTTTC,CASSPKGQGGSGANVLTF
.,TRBV11-3,TRBJ2-7,.,TGTGCCAGCAGCTTAGCTTACGGGGGGCTCTCCTACGAGCAGTACTTC,CASSLAYGGLSYEQYF
TRBD2,TRBV3-1/TRBV3-2,TRBJ2-2,.,TGTGCCAGCAGCCTTCGACTAGCGGGAGGGTTGACCGGGGAGCTGTTTTTT,CASSLRLAGGLTGELFF
TRBD2,TRBV5-1,TRBJ2-3,once,TGCGCCAGCAGCTTACTAGCGGGAGGCCCAGATACGCAGTATTTT,CASSLLAGGPDTQYF
.,TRBV5-1,TRBJ1-6,.,TGCGCCAGCAGCTTGGGACGGTTTGATGAGGGACTCCACTTT,CASSLGRFDEGLHF
TRBD1,TRBV6-5,TRBJ1-6,once,TGTGCCAGCAATCAGGGACAGGGGTACAATTCACCCCTCCACTTT,CASNQGQGYNSPLHF
.,TRBV7-2,TRBJ1-6,.,TGTGCCAGCAGCGCCAGGGGCTCCTATAATTCACCCCTCCACTTT,CASSARGSYNSPLHF
.,TRBV21-1,TRBJ2-3,.,TGTGCCAGCAGCAAAGATGCAGATACGCAGTATTTT,CASSKDADTQYF
TRBD1,TRBV11-3,TRBJ2-3,.,TGTGCCAGCAGCCGACAGGGGGAAGATACGCAGTATTTT,CASSRQGEDTQYF
.,TRBV30,TRBJ2-5,.,TGTGCCTGGAGACGTGGACCTCAAGAGACCCAGTACTTC,CAWRRGPQETQYF
.,TRBV6-5,TRBJ2-7,.,TGTGCCCCACCGGGACAACCCGACGAGCAGTACTTC,CAPPGQPDEQYF
.,TRBV24-1,TRBJ1-2,.,TGTGCCACCAGTGATTGGACCGTCCTATATGGCTACACCTTC,CATSDWTVLYGYTF
.,TRBV12-3/TRBV12-4,TRBJ1-2,.,TGTGCCAGCAGTTCTCAAGATAACTATGGCTACACCTTC,CASSSQDNYGYTF
.,TRBV11-3,TRBJ2-1,.,TGTGCCAGCAGCTTAGAAGGATACAATGAGCAGTTCTTC,CASSLEGYNEQFF
.,TRBV18,TRBJ2-3,.,TGTGCCAGCTCACCATTCAGCGGGAGCACAGATACGCAGTATTTT,CASSPFSGSTDTQYF
.,TRBV29-1,TRBJ1-1,.,TGCAGCGTTGACGGGACGGGGAGTAGGGCTTTCTTT,CSVDGTGSRAFF
.,TRBV10-3,TRBJ2-7,.,TGTGCCATCAGTGAGTCGATGGACAGCTCCTACGAGCAGTACTTC,CAISESMDSSYEQYF
.,TRBV30,TRBJ1-3,.,TGTGCCTGGAGTGTTACCATACCTGGAAACACCATATATTTT,CAWSVTIPGNTIYF
.,TRBV30,TRBJ2-6,.,TGTGCCTGGAATACAGGGTCCGGGGCCAACGTCCTGACTTTC,CAWNTGSGANVLTF
.,TRBV5-1,TRBJ1-2,.,TGCGCCAGCAGCTCTGTGACAGGAAGTGGCTACACCTTC,CASSSVTGSGYTF
.,TRBV9,TRBJ2-3,.,TGTGCCAGCAGCGAAAAGGGTACTAGCACAGATACGCAGTATTTT,CASSEKGTSTDTQYF
.,TRBV5-1,TRBJ1-1,.,TGCGCCAGCAGCAAGCCACAGGGATTGAACACTGAAGCTTTCTTT,CASSKPQGLNTEAFF
.,TRBV30,TRBJ1-3,.,TGTGCCTGGAGTACCAGGCGTAACGGAAACACCATATATTTT,CAWSTRRNGNTIYF
TRBD1,TRBV6-1,TRBJ2-2,.,TGTGCCAGCAGTGAGCGGACAGGACGTGACACCGGGGAGCTGTTTTTT,CASSERTGRDTGELFF